Listed here are 14 T cell receptor beta chains from one sample, sequenced in a study of cytomegalovirus exposure and HLA in healthy donors. Primers for the PCR totalled 60 Vbeta and 13 Jbeta. Data came from immunoSEQ multiplex PCR; TCRdb stores just in-frame clones and leaves some out. Of some 170,000 clones in the sample, roughly four fifths were seen once. The sample consisted of PBMCs. The receptors originated from a woman aged 45-65 years in good health and CMV-seropositive.

The chain joins TRBV11-2 to TRBJ2-3; 7 bases line up with TRBD2. The CDR3 sequence is 17 residues long. Germline trimming cut 4 bases from V and 8 bases from J; bases unmatched to any gene: 18. Germline assignment: CDR1 SGHAT and CDR2 FQNNGV. The chain's CDR3 is CASSYLPGLVNIRTQYF. CDR3 DNA: TGTGCCAGCAGCTATCTGCCCGGACTAGTAAATATCCGTACGCAGTATTTT. Filled out from reference TRBV11-2 and TRBJ2-3, the complete variable domain reads EAGVAQSPRYKIIEKRQSVAFWCNPISGHATLYWYQQILGQGPKLLIQFQNNGVVDDSQLPKDRFSAERLKGVDSTLKIQPAKLEDSAVYLCASSYLPGLVNIRTQYFGPGTRLTVL.

This clone has a single count. The J gene is TRBJ1-1, the V gene TRBV11-1, with 9 bases lining up with TRBD1. CDR1 is SGHAT and CDR2 is FQDESV in the germline V gene (reference sequence). With 5 bases clipped from V and 3 bases from J, the junction kept 7 bases outside the gene matches. The CDR3 extends over 15 amino acids. The CDR3 sequence is CASSDPGQGDTEAFF. The DNA of the CDR3 is TGTGCCAGCAGCGACCCGGGACAGGGTGACACTGAAGCTTTCTTT.

The V and J genes are TRBV6-6 and TRBJ1-1; D uncertain. CDR3 length: 13 residues. V was trimmed by 7 bases and J by 1 base, leaving 10 bases between them. The germline CDR1 and CDR2 sequences are MNHNY and SVGAGI (reference sequence). The DNA for the CDR3 is TGTGCCAGCACTTTCCGGGGGAACACTGAAGCTTTCTTT. Protein sequence: CASTFRGNTEAFF.

The gene calls are TRBV5-1 and TRBJ2-4; D uncertain. V lost 5 bases and J lost 1, with 13 bases in between. In germline, CDR1 is SGHRS, CDR2 YFSETQ. The CDR3 has 15 amino acids. The CDR3, as DNA: TGCGCCAGCAGACTGACATACACGGCCAAAAACATTCAGTACTTC. Translating it yields CASRLTYTAKNIQYF. The whole variable domain, filled in from reference TRBV5-1 and TRBJ2-4, reads KAGVTQTPRYLIKTRGQQVTLSCSPISGHRSVSWYQQTPGQGLQFLFEYFSETQRNKGNFPGRFSGRQFSNSRSEMNVSTLELGDSALYLCASRLTYTAKNIQYFGAGTRLSVL.

The chain employs TRBV11-3 and TRBJ2-5; 7 nucleotides match TRBD1. In germline, CDR1 is SGHNT, CDR2 YENEEA. The CDR3 consists of 17 residues. V gave up 3 bases and J gave up 2 bases; unmatched junction bases: 12. CDR3 nucleotide sequence: TGTGCCAGCAGCTTCCTCTTCCGGGACAGAGATCAAGAGACCCAGTACTTC. This sequence encodes CASSFLFRDRDQETQYF.

The table lists this clone with a few counts. The chain recombines TRBV4-3 with TRBJ1-1; perhaps TRBD1 as D (6 bases). The CDR3 covers 14 residues. The germline V gene has CDR1 LGHNA and CDR2 YSLEER. V shed 2 bases and J shed 10 bases, with 17 bases lying between them. The CDR3 here is CASSQTQVDSGAFF. Here the CDR3 DNA reads TGCGCCAGCAGCCAAACTCAAGTGGACAGTGGAGCTTTCTTT.

This clone has a single count. The chain has TRBV7-8 and TRBJ1-1; a weak D match, TRBD1 (5 bases). Trimming cost V 8 bases and J 0 bases, with 22 bases left between them. The CDR3 has 17 amino acids. In germline, CDR1 is SGHVS, CDR2 FQNEAQ. The CDR3 DNA sequence: TGTGCCAGCGGGGGGAGCAGGGCTACCTACTTGAACACTGAAGCTTTCTTT. Translated: CASGGSRATYLNTEAFF.

This clone was seen once. The chain is built from TRBV29-1 and TRBJ1-2; no reliable D call. CDR3 size: 11 residues. In germline, CDR1 is SQVTM, CDR2 ANQGSEA. Trimming removed 3 bases at V and 2 bases at J, with 4 bases between. The CDR3 reads CSVEQNYGYTF. The CDR3, as DNA: TGCAGCGTTGAGCAGAACTATGGCTACACCTTC.

The DNA of the CDR3 is TGTGCCAGCAGCTCAGCCACAGGGGGCTGGGGCACTGAAGCTTTCTTT. Its translation: CASSSATGGWGTEAFF. J is TRBJ1-1 and V is TRBV7-9; 9 bases fit TRBD1. After removal of 4 bases from V and 4 bases from J, the junction contained 10 bases not matched to a gene. In germline, CDR1 is SEHNR, CDR2 FQNEAQ (reference sequence). The CDR3 totals 16 residues.

As DNA, the CDR3 is TGTGCCAGCAGTCAAGAGACAGGGTACGGAAACACCATATATTTT. As protein: CASSQETGYGNTIYF. This sequence joins TRBV2 and TRBJ1-3; 7 nucleotides match TRBD1. The CDR3 runs to 15 residues. The germline gives CDR1 SNHLY, CDR2 FYNNEI. The ends lost 5 bases at V and 4 bases at J; junction bases unmatched: 8.

The rearrangement joins TRBV11-2 to TRBJ1-1; 9 nucleotides match TRBD1. CDR3 length equals 16 residues. The V and J ends lost 4 bases and 3 bases, in that order; junction bases with no gene match: 9. CDR1 is SGHAT, CDR2 FQNNGV, per germline. The CDR3: CASSSRGDREYTEAFF. CDR3 sequence (DNA): TGTGCCAGCAGCTCAAGAGGGGACAGGGAATACACTGAAGCTTTCTTT.

This clone was detected only once. The chain has TRBV4-1 and TRBJ2-2; 9 nucleotides align to TRBD1. The CDR3 extends over 17 amino acids. Germline assignment: CDR1 MGHRA and CDR2 YSYEKL. V shed 0 bases, J shed 6 bases, and the junction held 8 bases outside the gene matches. CDR3 amino acids: CASSQEGGTGRAGELFF. CDR3 coding DNA: TGCGCCAGCAGCCAAGAGGGTGGGACAGGGAGGGCCGGGGAGCTGTTTTTT.

The rearrangement uses TRBV5-1 and TRBJ1-2; 9 bases are a match to TRBD1. The CDR3 covers 15 residues. CDR1 and CDR2 (germline): SGHRS, YFSETQ. J lost 8 bases, V lost 0 bases, and 8 bases had no gene match. The CDR3 coding sequence is TGCGCCAGCAGCTTGGTGGGACAGGGTTCGGGCGGCTACACCTTC. Amino acid sequence: CASSLVGQGSGGYTF.

The rearrangement uses TRBV6-1 and TRBJ1-1; D is possibly TRBD1 (5 bases). CDR1 is MNHNS, CDR2 SASEGT, per germline. This CDR3 is 16 amino acids long. The V end was cut by 4 bases, the J end by 5 bases, with 20 bases between. CDR3 sequence: CASSVWMDTAATEAFF. The CDR3 nucleotides are TGTGCCAGCAGTGTGTGGATGGACACTGCCGCGACTGAAGCTTTCTTT.